This T cell receptor (beta chain) appears in the sequencing data of a study of cytomegalovirus exposure and HLA in healthy donors. Study results and limitations: Some TCR beta chains (roughly 150 of them) were listed as cytomegalovirus-associated.

CDR1 is LNHDA, CDR2 SQIVND, per germline (reference sequence). The CDR3 contains 13 residues. Between the trimmed V and J ends, which lost 6 bases and 3 bases, there was a span of 11 bases. Comment on this clone: Its specificity is not known.

Use of 60 Vbeta and 13 Jbeta primers characterized the PCR. The assay was immunoSEQ multiplex PCR, and TCRdb's table has in-frame clones only and misses some. The profile shows more than 100,000 clones, approximately 84% of them singletons. The sample consisted of PBMCs. The rearrangement links TRBV19 to TRBJ1-2; D is unclear. This sequence originates from a woman aged 18-29 years in good health and CMV-seronegative. The chain's CDR3 is CASRGERYYGYTF. The CDR3 DNA reads TGTGCCAGTAGGGGCGAGAGATACTATGGCTACACCTTC. Drawing the rest from reference TRBV19 and TRBJ1-2, the complete variable domain is DGGITQSPKYLFRKEGQNVTLSCEQNLNHDAMYWYRQDPGQGLRLIYYSQIVNDFQKGDIAEGYSVSREKKESFPLTVTSAQKNPTAFYLCASRGERYYGYTFGSGTRLTVV.